This T cell receptor beta chain was captured in a study of T cell changes during pregnancy in multiple sclerosis. TCRdb keeps only in-frame clones here, not all; method: immunoSEQ multiplex PCR. This table has around 30,000 clones, less than 95% appearing once. Looked up from germline, CDR1 is SGDLS and CDR2 is YYNGEE. CDR3 length equals 16 residues. V gave up 0 bases and J gave up 3 bases; unmatched junction bases: 7. Sample: CD8+ T cells from peripheral blood mononuclear cells, taken in the second trimester of pregnancy. The chain employs TRBV9 and TRBJ2-7; TRBD1 matches 9 bases. This TCR was recovered from a female donor with multiple sclerosis, enrolled in a pregnancy study. The CDR3 is CASSVDGGQGIYEQYF. DNA for the CDR3: TGTGCCAGCAGCGTAGATGGAGGACAGGGGATCTACGAGCAGTACTTC.